This T cell receptor beta chain was observed in a study of breast tumors, draining lymph nodes, adjacent tissues. Study-wide results and limits: Tumor TCR diversity was below lymph nodes but above nontumor tissue. The lymph node origin of tumor T cells was framed as consistent with a hypothesis, not demonstrated. Compared with basal-like, luminal-like tumors shared significantly more repertoire with nontumor tissue. The data were judged consistent with most tumor T cells coming from lymph node and expanding in tumor.

V lost 3 bases to trimming and J lost 6 bases, with 12 bases between them. CDR1 is SGHNT, CDR2 YENEEA, per germline. CDR3 length equals 13 residues. TCRdb analysed the multiplex PCR reads with MiXCR anew, one entry per CDR3 protein. The sample contains 200,000 to 300,000 distinct CDR3 sequences, 30% to 35% of which appear only once. Samples came from axillary lymph nodes draining the breast cancer. Regarding this clonotype: Its antigen is not identified. A much larger clone lies one base from this, so it may be a read error.

The V and J genes are TRBV11-3 and TRBJ2-7; D is unclear. This receptor was obtained from a female donor with breast cancer. Some clones in this sample may be carry-over from other donors' samples. The sequenced material came from axillary lymph node tissue. The CDR3 region has the DNA TGTGCCAGCAGCTTCTACACAGCCTCCGAGCAGTACTTC. This codes for CASSFYTASEQYF.